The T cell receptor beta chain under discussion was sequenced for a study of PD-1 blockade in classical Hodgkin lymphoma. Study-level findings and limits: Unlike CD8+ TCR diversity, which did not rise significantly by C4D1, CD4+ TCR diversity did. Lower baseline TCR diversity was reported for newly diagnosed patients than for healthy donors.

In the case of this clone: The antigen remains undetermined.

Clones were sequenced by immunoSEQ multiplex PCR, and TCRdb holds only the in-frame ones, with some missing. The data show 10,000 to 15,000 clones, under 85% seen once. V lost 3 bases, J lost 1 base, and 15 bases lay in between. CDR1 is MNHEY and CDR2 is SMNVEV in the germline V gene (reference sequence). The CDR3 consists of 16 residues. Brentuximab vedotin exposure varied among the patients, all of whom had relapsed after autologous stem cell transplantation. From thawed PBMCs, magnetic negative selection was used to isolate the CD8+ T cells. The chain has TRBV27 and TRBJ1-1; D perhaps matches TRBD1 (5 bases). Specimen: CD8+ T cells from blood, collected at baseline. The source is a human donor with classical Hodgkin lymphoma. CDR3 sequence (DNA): TGTGCCAGCAGTTTCGGGGCGGCGGGACCGAACACTGAAGCTTTCTTT. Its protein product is CASSFGAAGPNTEAFF.